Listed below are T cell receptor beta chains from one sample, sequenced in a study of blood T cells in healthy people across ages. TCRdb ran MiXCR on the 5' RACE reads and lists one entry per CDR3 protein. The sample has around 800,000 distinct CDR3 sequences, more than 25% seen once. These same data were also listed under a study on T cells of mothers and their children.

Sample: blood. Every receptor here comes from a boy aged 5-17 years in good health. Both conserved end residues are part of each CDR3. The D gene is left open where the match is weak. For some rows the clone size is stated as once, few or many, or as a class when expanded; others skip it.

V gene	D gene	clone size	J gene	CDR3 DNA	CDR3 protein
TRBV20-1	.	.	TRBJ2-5	TGCAGTGCTAGAGATCAGCTAGTCCAAGAGACCCAGTACTTC	CSARDQLVQETQYF
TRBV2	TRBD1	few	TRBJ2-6	TGTGCCAGCGGACCCCGGGACAGGGGTGTGGGGGCCAACGTCCTGACTTTC	CASGPRDRGVGANVLTF
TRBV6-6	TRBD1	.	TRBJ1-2	TGTGCCAGCAGCCCCCGAGGGACAGCTGGCTACACCTTC	CASSPRGTAGYTF
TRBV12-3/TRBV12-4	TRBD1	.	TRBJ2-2	TGTGCCAGCAGCCGAGGGGGCTCGAACACCGGGGAGCTGTTTTTT	CASSRGGSNTGELFF
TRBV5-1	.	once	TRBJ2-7	TGCGCCAGCAGCTTGGAGGAAGGCCACTACGAGCAGTACTTC	CASSLEEGHYEQYF
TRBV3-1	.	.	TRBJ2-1	TGTGCCAGCAGCCAAGATTGGGATGGGGGGGCTTCCTACAATGAGCAGTTCTTC	CASSQDWDGGASYNEQFF
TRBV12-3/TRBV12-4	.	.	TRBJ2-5	TGTGCCAGCAGTTTGGGAAACGGAGAGACCCAGTACTTC	CASSLGNGETQYF
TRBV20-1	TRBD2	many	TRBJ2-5	TGCAGTGCTAGCGGGGGGGCCGTAGTTTCAGAGACCCAGTACTTC	CSASGGAVVSETQYF
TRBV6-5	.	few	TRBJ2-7	TGTGCCAGCAGAATCATTGAGGGATCCTACGAGCAGTACTTC	CASRIIEGSYEQYF
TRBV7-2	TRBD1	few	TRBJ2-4	TGTGCCAGCAGCGATCAGGACAGGGTTGAAAACATTCAGTACTTC	CASSDQDRVENIQYF
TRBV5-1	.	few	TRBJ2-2	TGCGCCAGCAGCTTGCCACAGAATTCGAACACCGGGGAGCTGTTTTTT	CASSLPQNSNTGELFF
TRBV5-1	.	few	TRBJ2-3	TGCGCCAGCAGCCCGGAAGCCCCGGGGGGCCTCACAGATACGCAGTATTTT	CASSPEAPGGLTDTQYF
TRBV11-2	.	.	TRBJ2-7	TGTGCCAGCAGCGGGACCGGGGGGCGAGACTACGAGCAGTACTTC	CASSGTGGRDYEQYF
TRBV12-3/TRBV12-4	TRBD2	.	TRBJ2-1	TGTGCCAGCAGACTGGATCGTGGACTAGCGGTGGTGAATGAGCAGTTCTTC	CASRLDRGLAVVNEQFF
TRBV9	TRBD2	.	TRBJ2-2	TGTGCCAGCAGCACCGGACTAGCGGGGGGGCCGAGAGGGGAGCTGTTTTTT	CASSTGLAGGPRGELFF
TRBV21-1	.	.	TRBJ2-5	TGTGCCAGCACCGACAACAAACAAGAGACCCAGTACTTC	CASTDNKQETQYF
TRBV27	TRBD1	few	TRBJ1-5	TGTGCCAGCAGTTGTAGGGACAGTGATGATAGCAATCAGCCCCAGCATTTT	CASSCRDSDDSNQPQHF
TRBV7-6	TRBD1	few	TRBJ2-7	TGTGCCAGCAGCAAAAGACAGGGTTCCTACGAGCAGTACTTC	CASSKRQGSYEQYF
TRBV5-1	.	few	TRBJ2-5	TGCGCCAGCAGCACCGGACCCACCCAGTACTTC	CASSTGPTQYF
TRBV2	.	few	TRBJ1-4	TGTGCCAGCAGCGGATACACGGTCGGGAAGGAAAAACTGTTTTTT	CASSGYTVGKEKLFF